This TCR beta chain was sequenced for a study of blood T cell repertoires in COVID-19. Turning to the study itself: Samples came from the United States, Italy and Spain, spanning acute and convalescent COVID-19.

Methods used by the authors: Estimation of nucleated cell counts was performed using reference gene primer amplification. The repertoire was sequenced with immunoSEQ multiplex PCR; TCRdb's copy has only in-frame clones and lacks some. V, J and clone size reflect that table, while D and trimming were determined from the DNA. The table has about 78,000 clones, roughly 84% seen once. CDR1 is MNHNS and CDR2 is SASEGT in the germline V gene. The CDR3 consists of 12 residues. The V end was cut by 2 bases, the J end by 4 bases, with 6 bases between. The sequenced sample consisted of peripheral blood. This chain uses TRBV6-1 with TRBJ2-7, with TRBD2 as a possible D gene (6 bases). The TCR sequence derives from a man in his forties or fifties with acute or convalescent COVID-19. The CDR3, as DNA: TGTGCCAGCAGTGAACGGGGGTACGAGCAGTACTTC. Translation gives CASSERGYEQYF.